This T cell receptor beta chain was recovered during a study of T cells in Graves' hyperthyroidism and ophthalmopathy. Patients were excluded for uncontrolled infection, other autoimmune disease, pregnancy or lactation. The junction had 6 bases not matched to a gene; V was cut back by 6 bases and J by 3 bases. This CDR3 region has 14 residues. Germline V gene data show CDR1 as MNHEY and CDR2 as SVGAGI. Using RNA transcripts as the source, TCR beta CDR3 regions were amplified. Researchers ran a first-round RT-PCR on the TCR CDR3 using the HTBI primer set. TCRdb re-derived calls from the multiplex PCR reads in MiXCR, one entry per CDR3 protein. The sample shows 610,000 or so distinct CDR3 sequences, 35% to 55% of them seen only once. This clonotype occurred many times.

The specimen was peripheral blood or thyroid tissue (not recorded which). The source of this sequence is a woman younger than 35 with Graves' hyperthyroidism. V is TRBV6-5 and J is TRBJ1-1, with 8 bases identical to TRBD1. CDR3 DNA: TGTGCCAGCAGAAGGGACAGGTTGTACACTGAAGCTTTCTTT. Translated, it gives CASRRDRLYTEAFF.